This T cell receptor beta chain was obtained from a study of blood T cell repertoires in COVID-19. Study-level background: From the United States, Italy and Spain came samples of acute and convalescent COVID-19.

As processed by the authors: Amplification with reference gene primers provided the estimates of nucleated cell counts. Sequenced by immunoSEQ multiplex PCR; TCRdb stores in-frame clones only, minus some. V, J and clone size are those of that table, while D and trimming were read from the DNA. The sample comprises around 190,000 clones, 80% to 90% of which are singletons, and roughly 2% rests with the top ten. The germline V gene encodes CDR1 SGHTA and CDR2 FQGTGA. The CDR3 is 15 residues long. V was shortened by 4 bases and J by 0 bases, with 7 bases between the two germline ends. This sequence was found in a man in his late teens or twenties who had recovered from COVID-19. Sequencing used peripheral blood. This chain uses TRBV7-3 with TRBJ2-6; D not certain. The CDR3 sequence: CASSSTRSGANVLTF. Here the CDR3 DNA reads TGTGCCAGCAGCTCGACACGCTCTGGGGCCAACGTCCTGACTTTC.